The 24 T cell receptor beta chains reported below all come from one sample, sequenced in a study of blood T cell repertoires in COVID-19. Here immunoSEQ multiplex PCR was the method, and the copy in TCRdb shows in-frame clones only, minus some. There are under 250,000 clones in the sample; approximately 84% occur only once, and 2.5% to 3.5% lies in the top ten. Sequenced material: peripheral blood. These receptors all come from a middle-aged man who had recovered from COVID-19.

The gene calls are TRBV11-3 and TRBJ2-7; 9 positions match TRBD1. Germline loops: CDR1 SGHNT, CDR2 YENEEA. The CDR3 is made up of 15 amino acids. Trimming removed 3 bases from V and 1 base from J; junction bases left unmatched: 4. The CDR3 spells CASSFGTGLSYEQYF. Here the CDR3 DNA reads TGTGCCAGCAGCTTCGGGACAGGGTTATCCTACGAGCAGTACTTC.

The gene calls are TRBV6-5 and TRBJ1-1, with TRBD1 matching over 10 bases. This CDR3 is built from 14 residues. V shed 4 bases, J shed 6 bases, and the junction held 5 bases outside the gene matches. The germline V gene encodes CDR1 MNHEY and CDR2 SVGAGI. The CDR3 DNA reads TGTGCCAGCAGTTTGGACAGGGGGGAGGCTGAAGCTTTCTTT. It is translated as CASSLDRGEAEAFF.

The genes are TRBV2 and TRBJ1-6; 8 bases are shared with TRBD1. Germline CDR1 and CDR2: SNHLY and FYNNEI. The CDR3 runs 16 residues. V shed 6 bases, J shed 6 bases, and the junction held 10 bases outside the gene matches. CDR3: CASRNQGARGNSPLHF. Written as DNA, the CDR3 is TGTGCCAGCAGAAACCAGGGGGCGCGGGGTAATTCACCCCTCCACTTT.

This chain joins TRBV19 and TRBJ2-2; 9 bases map to TRBD1. Per the germline V gene, CDR1 is LNHDA and CDR2 is SQIVND (reference sequence). The CDR3 spans 18 residues. Losses at the gene ends were 4 bases for V and 0 bases for J; bases not matched to a gene: 9. The CDR3 loop is CASSSQDRGFANTGELFF. The CDR3 DNA reads TGTGCCAGTAGTAGCCAGGACAGGGGATTTGCGAACACCGGGGAGCTGTTTTTT.

V usage is TRBV29-1 and J usage is TRBJ2-6; D call uncertain. The germline CDR1 and CDR2 sequences are SQVTM and ANQGSEA. V lost 4 bases and J 4 bases, leaving 11 bases between the germline ends. This CDR3 has 14 amino acids. Written as DNA, the CDR3 is TGCAGCGTTGCTGAATTGGCAGGGGCCAACGTCCTGACTTTC. Amino acid sequence: CSVAELAGANVLTF.

This chain connects TRBV9 to TRBJ2-3; 10 bases are a match to TRBD1. The CDR3 has 15 residues. The V gene end was trimmed by 6 bases and the J gene end by 4 bases; junction bases not matched to a gene: 8. The germline CDR1 and CDR2 sequences are SGDLS and YYNGEE. The CDR3 here is CASTRTTGGADTQYF. As DNA, the CDR3 is TGTGCCAGCACTCGCACGACAGGGGGCGCAGATACGCAGTATTTT.

The chain has TRBV6-5 and TRBJ1-1; 10 bases are shared with TRBD1. This CDR3 is 15 amino acids long. V lost 6 bases to trimming and J lost 1 base; unmatched junction nucleotides: 5. The V gene's germline CDR1 is MNHEY and CDR2 SVGAGI. The CDR3 region has the DNA TGTGCCAGCAGGGACAGGGGGAAAGAGAACACTGAAGCTTTCTTT. Its protein is CASRDRGKENTEAFF.

The chain joins TRBV23-1 to TRBJ1-4, with 9 bases aligning to TRBD1. TRBV23-1 is reported as an ORF; its role is uncertain. The CDR3 has 19 residues. With V trimmed by 9 bases and J by 6 bases, 23 bases remained unmatched. Here the CDR3 DNA reads TGCGCCAGAAATGGCCGGGACAGGGAATCGGTCGCCGGTTATGAAAAACTGTTTTTT. Its protein is CARNGRDRESVAGYEKLFF.

This chain links TRBV11-3 with TRBJ2-7; 8 nucleotides match TRBD1. This CDR3 contains 18 residues. Trimming cost V 6 bases and J 3 bases; bases outside gene matches: 19. Per the germline V gene, CDR1 is SGHNT and CDR2 is YENEEA. CDR3 nucleotides: TGTGCCAGCAGGCCTCAGGGGGCGCGGCGGGCCGTTCACTACGAGCAGTACTTC. Residues: CASRPQGARRAVHYEQYF.

The rearrangement uses TRBV5-1 and TRBJ2-5; TRBD1 matches 9 bases. CDR1 and CDR2 (germline): SGHRS, YFSETQ. The CDR3 is 17 amino acids. Losses at the gene ends were 4 bases for V and 0 bases for J; bases not matched to a gene: 10. The CDR3 sequence: CASSPGQGQLYQETQYF. The CDR3 nucleotides read TGCGCCAGCAGCCCGGGACAGGGACAACTGTACCAAGAGACCCAGTACTTC.

CDR3 loop: CACNRYGETQYF. The CDR3 bases are TGTGCCTGTAACAGATATGGAGAGACCCAGTACTTC. The V and J genes are TRBV30 and TRBJ2-5; no clear D gene. The V and J ends lost 6 bases and 4 bases respectively, with 12 bases between them. The CDR3 has 12 residues. Germline-derived CDR1 and CDR2 are GTSNPN and SVGIG (reference sequence).

This chain connects TRBV15 to TRBJ2-3; possibly TRBD2 for D (6 bases). V lost 0 bases and J lost 0, with 13 bases in between. Germline-derived CDR1 and CDR2 are LNHNV and YYDKDF (reference sequence). This CDR3 has 17 amino acids. The CDR3, as DNA: TGTGCCACCAGCAGAGAAATGCTAGCGCCTAGCACAGATACGCAGTATTTT. Its protein product is CATSREMLAPSTDTQYF.

The chain carries TRBV28 and TRBJ2-1; D is possibly TRBD1 (6 bases). Germline CDR1 is MDHEN and CDR2 is SYDVKM. The CDR3 extends over 13 amino acids. The V end was cut by 8 bases, the J end by 7 bases, with 15 bases between. CDR3: CASGGGGVNEQFF. The CDR3 DNA reads as TGTGCCAGCGGTGGGGGCGGTGTGAATGAGCAGTTCTTC.

The chain uses TRBV27 and TRBJ1-4; no clear D gene. The CDR3 has 16 residues. The germline V gene has CDR1 MNHEY and CDR2 SMNVEV (reference sequence). V was clipped by 0 bases and J by 3 bases, with 11 bases between them. This CDR3 is CASSLSSGWANEKLFF. CDR3 DNA sequence: TGTGCCAGCAGTTTATCCTCGGGGTGGGCTAATGAAAAACTGTTTTTT.

V and J are TRBV15 and TRBJ2-2; D not certain. V was trimmed by 3 bases and J by 4 bases, leaving 12 bases between them. The CDR3 loop spans 15 amino acids. Germline V CDR1 and CDR2: LNHNV, YYDKDF (reference sequence). For the CDR3, the DNA is TGTGCCACCAGCAGCAAGAACATACCCACCGGGGAGCTGTTTTTT. Translating it yields CATSSKNIPTGELFF.

The chain carries TRBV3-1 (or the pseudogene TRBV3-2) and TRBJ2-1, with TRBD2 identical over 13 bases. The V gene's germline CDR1 is LGHDT and CDR2 YNNKEL (reference sequence). The CDR3 has 18 amino acids. V was pared by 4 bases and J by 3 bases, with 9 bases of the junction left unmatched. This CDR3 reads CASSRLGTSGTVYNEQFF. CDR3 nucleotides: TGTGCCAGCAGCCGATTAGGGACTAGCGGGACGGTCTACAATGAGCAGTTCTTC.

The chain is built from TRBV14 and TRBJ2-1, with TRBD2 matching over 10 bases. The CDR3 has 18 amino acids. Germline CDR1 reads SGHDN; CDR2 reads FVKESK. V lost 0 bases, J lost 3 bases, and 8 bases stayed unmatched. For the CDR3, the DNA is TGTGCCAGCAGCCAAGAGGGATGGTTAGCGGGAGGCTACAATGAGCAGTTCTTC. It yields the protein CASSQEGWLAGGYNEQFF.

The V and J genes are TRBV28 and TRBJ2-2, with D possibly matching TRBD2 (6 bases). Germline V gene sequence: CDR1 MDHEN, CDR2 SYDVKM. Trimming cost V 3 bases and J 5 bases, with 19 bases left between them. This CDR3 has 17 amino acids. CDR3 in amino acids: CASSFWVRDSQTGELFF. CDR3 DNA: TGTGCCAGCAGTTTTTGGGTCCGGGACTCACAAACCGGGGAGCTGTTTTTT.

The V gene is TRBV20-1, the J gene TRBJ2-3; 7 positions match TRBD2. The CDR3 is 14 amino acids. CDR1 and CDR2 from the germline V gene are DFQATT and SNEGSKA (reference sequence). Trimming at V came to 3 bases and at J to 1 base, leaving 4 bases not matched to a gene. The CDR3 reads CSASRAGRTDTQYF. The CDR3, as DNA: TGCAGTGCTAGTCGAGCGGGGCGCACAGATACGCAGTATTTT.

The V gene is TRBV19, the J gene TRBJ1-1, with TRBD1 matching over 8 bases. Per germline, CDR1 LNHDA and CDR2 SQIVND (reference sequence). V trimming: 5 bases; J trimming: 2 bases; junction bases outside the gene matches: 7. This CDR3 comprises 15 residues. CDR3 sequence reads: CASSLGDRPNTEAFF. CDR3 coding DNA: TGTGCCAGTAGTCTAGGGGACAGGCCAAACACTGAAGCTTTCTTT.

For the CDR3, the DNA is TGTGCCAGCAGACAGGGGGAGTTGGCAGATACGCAGTATTTT. This translates into CASRQGELADTQYF. The chain employs TRBV27 and TRBJ2-3, with 8 bases fitting TRBD1. The CDR3 runs to 14 residues. Germline lookup yields CDR1 MNHEY and CDR2 SMNVEV (reference sequence). The junction had 6 bases not matched to a gene; V was cut back by 6 bases and J by 4 bases.

The chain joins TRBV5-1 to TRBJ2-3, with 9 positions matching TRBD1. Per germline, CDR1 SGHRS and CDR2 YFSETQ. Trimming removed 2 bases from V and 3 bases from J; junction bases left unmatched: 7. The CDR3 contains 16 residues. This CDR3 reads CASSFPTGTGTDTQYF. The CDR3 nucleotides are TGCGCCAGCAGCTTTCCGACCGGGACAGGGACAGATACGCAGTATTTT. Together with reference TRBV5-1 and TRBJ2-3, the CDR3 gives the full variable domain: KAGVTQTPRYLIKTRGQQVTLSCSPISGHRSVSWYQQTPGQGLQFLFEYFSETQRNKGNFPGRFSGRQFSNSRSEMNVSTLELGDSALYLCASSFPTGTGTDTQYFGPGTRLTVL.

This clone turned up a few times. This chain uses TRBV19 with TRBJ1-6; no clear D gene. This CDR3 has 13 residues. V was shortened by 6 bases and J by 8 bases, with 11 bases between the two germline ends. Germline loops: CDR1 LNHDA, CDR2 SQIVND (reference sequence). CDR3 loop: CASSTRPDSPLHF. The CDR3 DNA reads as TGTGCCAGTAGCACTAGGCCGGATTCACCCCTCCACTTT.

The V gene is TRBV18, the J gene TRBJ2-5, with no clear D. V was clipped by 3 bases and J by 2 bases, with 4 bases between them. CDR3 length equals 12 residues. Germline-derived CDR1 and CDR2 are KGHSH and LQKENI. CDR3 nucleotide sequence: TGTGCCAGCTCACCTCAACAAGAGACCCAGTACTTC. It codes for CASSPQQETQYF.